Listed below are T cell receptor beta chains from one sample, sequenced in a study of OX40 agonist ivuxolimab in advanced cancers. The repertoire was sequenced with immunoSEQ multiplex PCR; TCRdb's copy has only in-frame clones and lacks some. Here the sample spans 43,000 or so clones, over 75% being singletons. The sample in question was CD4+ or CD8+ T cells sorted from blood, obtained in a trial of the OX40 agonist ivuxolimab. Receptors were obtained from an adult with an advanced solid tumor such as melanoma, head and neck, liver or kidney cancer. Each CDR3 is given without its conserved first and last residue. Each record gives: J gene, V gene, CDR3 protein.

J: TRBJ2-7
V: TRBV28
CDR3: ASSIKSYEQY

J: TRBJ1-6
V: TRBV30
CDR3: AWTLGDNVNNSPLH

J: TRBJ2-1
V: TRBV5-1
CDR3: ASSGGAGPNYNEQF

J: TRBJ2-5
V: TRBV6-1
CDR3: ASRLGQYQETQY

J: TRBJ2-1
V: TRBV4-1
CDR3: ASTHWFRGAEQF

J: TRBJ1-1
V: TRBV19
CDR3: ASRTGTGLMNTEAF

J: TRBJ2-2
V: TRBV7-9
CDR3: ASSLGLAKGTGELF

J: TRBJ2-1
V: TRBV27
CDR3: ASSLGLGESSYNEQF

J: TRBJ2-6
V: TRBV11-3
CDR3: ASSDSSGRVGANVLT

J: TRBJ1-1
V: TRBV5-1
CDR3: ASSRPGARTEAF

J: TRBJ1-4
V: TRBV10-3
CDR3: AISVYLEEKLF

J: TRBJ2-1
V: TRBV6-4
CDR3: ASSDSSLSSYNEQF

J: TRBJ1-4
V: TRBV5-5
CDR3: ASSKFGDRGIEKLF

J: TRBJ2-7
V: TRBV5-1
CDR3: ASSPSRQGGQSYEQY

J: TRBJ2-7
V: TRBV9
CDR3: ASSSDRGYSEQY

J: TRBJ1-5
V: TRBV19
CDR3: ASSNRDRGTQPQH

J: TRBJ1-6
V: TRBV5-6
CDR3: ASSLVNQALH

J: TRBJ2-5
V: TRBV4-1
CDR3: ASSQYGASQETQY

J: TRBJ1-1
V: TRBV11-2
CDR3: ATQGGQLAEAF

J: TRBJ2-1
V: TRBV6-4
CDR3: ASTLGDRECPYNEQF

J: TRBJ2-6
V: TRBV7-3
CDR3: ASSFYGANVLT

J: TRBJ2-7
V: TRBV7-2
CDR3: ASSLTQSSYEQY

J: TRBJ2-4
V: TRBV5-4
CDR3: ASSQEPGQKNIQY

J: TRBJ2-2
V: TRBV6-5
CDR3: ASKGDRGPTGELF

J: TRBJ2-5
V: TRBV7-8
CDR3: ASSLVPGFAGGPRETQY

J: TRBJ2-5
V: TRBV6-1
CDR3: ASSEVSGRQETQY